Listed below are T cell receptor beta chains from one sample, sequenced in a study of T cells in Graves' hyperthyroidism and ophthalmopathy. TCRdb independently ran MiXCR on the multiplex PCR reads; one entry per CDR3 protein. The sample carries 550,000 to 700,000 distinct CDR3 sequences, around 42% recorded once. Sequences were obtained from peripheral blood or thyroid tissue (not recorded which). The receptors originated from an adult woman with Graves' disease, either hyperthyroidism or ophthalmopathy (not recorded which). CDR3s include the opening cysteine and the closing phenylalanine or tryptophan. A D gene is named only where the DNA matches it firmly. The listing skips clone size in some rows; elsewhere it reads once, few, many or a size class.

>TRBJ1-5|-|many|TRBV19
CASQRGHNQPQHF
TGTGCCAGTCAACGGGGCCACAATCAGCCCCAGCATTTT
>TRBJ2-7|TRBD1|once|TRBV6-1
CASSRQGPPHF
TGTGCCAGCAGTCGACAGGGCCCTCCGCACTTC
>TRBJ1-6|-|-|TRBV24-1
CATSTGGGVSFSPLHF
TGTGCCACCAGCACAGGAGGGGGAGTATCGTTTTCACCCCTCCACTTT
>TRBJ1-1|TRBD1|-|TRBV24-1
CATNRDSNTEAFF
TGTGCCACCAATAGGGACAGCAACACTGAAGCTTTCTTT
>TRBJ1-6|TRBD1|-|TRBV5-5
CASSLLQGARNSPLHF
TGTGCCAGCAGCTTGTTACAGGGGGCGAGGAATTCACCCCTCCACTTT
>TRBJ1-2|-|many|TRBV10-3
CAISGPGVLYGYTF
TGTGCCATCAGTGGTCCGGGGGTTCTCTATGGCTACACCTTC
>TRBJ2-1|TRBD2|-|TRBV10-3
CAISNPTSGNAYNEQFF
TGTGCCATCAGTAACCCGACTAGCGGGAACGCCTACAATGAGCAGTTCTTC
>TRBJ2-5|-|-|TRBV6-1
CASAGRWGSNQPQYF
TGTGCCAGCGCTGGACGGTGGGGGAGCAATCAGCCCCAGTACTTC
>TRBJ1-5|-|-|TRBV15
CATSRAGTDQPQHF
TGTGCCACCAGCAGAGCAGGGACCGATCAGCCCCAGCATTTT
>TRBJ2-3|-|-|TRBV7-8
CASSLLSEGVGVDTQYF
TGTGCCAGCAGCTTATTGTCCGAGGGAGTGGGGGTGGATACGCAGTATTTT
>TRBJ2-3|TRBD2|-|TRBV20-1
CSARLAGDLADTQYF
TGCAGTGCTAGGCTAGCGGGAGATCTCGCAGATACGCAGTATTTT
>TRBJ2-2|TRBD2|-|TRBV4-2
CASSQVPAGWREKNTGELFF
TGTGCCAGCAGCCAAGTCCCCGCGGGGTGGCGGGAGAAGAATACCGGGGAGCTGTTTTTT
>TRBJ2-2|-|-|TRBV20-1
CSARGGDGELFF
TGCAGTGCTAGAGGTGGGGACGGGGAGCTGTTTTTT
>TRBJ2-2|-|-|TRBV25-1
CASSESTPGELFF
TGTGCCAGCAGTGAATCCACCCCCGGGGAGCTGTTTTTT
>TRBJ1-4|-|-|TRBV9
CASSVGRGLTSTNEKLFF
TGTGCCAGCAGCGTAGGGAGGGGACTCACTTCAACTAATGAAAAACTGTTTTTT
>TRBJ2-5|-|once|TRBV7-8
CASSFNSQETQYF
TGTGCCAGCAGCTTTAATAGCCAAGAGACCCAGTACTTC
>TRBJ1-2|-|-|TRBV7-2
CASSSPAGSSF
TGTGCCAGCAGCTCCCCGGCGGGCAGCTCCTTC
>TRBJ1-5|-|-|TRBV20-1
CSAGLGGNQPQHF
TGCAGTGCGGGCCTGGGGGGAAATCAGCCCCAGCATTTT
>TRBJ1-1|TRBD1|many|TRBV6-5
CAADRGTEAFF
TGTGCCGCAGACAGGGGGACTGAAGCTTTCTTT
>TRBJ1-5|-|-|TRBV12-3/TRBV12-4
CASTGGPTQPQHF
TGTGCCAGCACCGGGGGTCCCACTCAGCCCCAGCATTTT
>TRBJ1-3|-|many|TRBV5-4
CASSSDSYSGNTIYF
TGTGCCAGCAGCTCAGACAGCTACTCTGGAAACACCATATATTTT
>TRBJ1-1|-|-|TRBV28
CASTSTRGGKNTEAFF
TGTGCCAGCACTTCGACCCGCGGGGGTAAGAACACTGAAGCTTTCTTT
>TRBJ2-2|TRBD2|few|TRBV7-9
CASIVPGLAGSGELFF
TGTGCCAGCATTGTACCGGGACTAGCGGGATCCGGGGAGCTGTTTTTT
>TRBJ2-5|-|-|TRBV7-7
CASFWAPAQYF
TGTGCTAGCTTTTGGGCCCCGGCCCAGTACTTC
>TRBJ2-5|-|once|TRBV7-3
CASSQRGQYF
TGTGCCAGCAGCCAGAGGGGCCAGTACTTC
>TRBJ2-7|TRBD2|-|TRBV6-5
CASSYLREVSYEQYF
TGTGCCAGCAGTTACTTGCGGGAGGTCTCCTACGAGCAGTACTTC
>TRBJ1-3|-|-|TRBV28
CASSDQGTTIYF
TGTGCCAGCAGTGATCAGGGTACCACCATATATTTT